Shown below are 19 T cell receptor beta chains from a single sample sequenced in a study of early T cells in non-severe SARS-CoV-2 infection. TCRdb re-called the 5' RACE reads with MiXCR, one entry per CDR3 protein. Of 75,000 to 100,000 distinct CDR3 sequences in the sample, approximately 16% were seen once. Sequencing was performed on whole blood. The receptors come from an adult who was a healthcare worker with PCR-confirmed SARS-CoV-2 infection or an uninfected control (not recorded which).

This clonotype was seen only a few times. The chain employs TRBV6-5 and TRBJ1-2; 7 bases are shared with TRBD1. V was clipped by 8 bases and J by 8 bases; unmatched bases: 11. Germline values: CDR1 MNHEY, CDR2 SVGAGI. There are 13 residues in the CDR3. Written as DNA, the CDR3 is TGTGCCAGCCTGGGTGAAGGGGGCAAGGGCTACACCTTC. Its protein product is CASLGEGGKGYTF.

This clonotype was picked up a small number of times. The CDR3 spells CSVEDDGGQGAHEQYF. The CDR3 nucleotides read TGCAGCGTTGAAGATGACGGGGGACAGGGGGCACACGAGCAGTACTTC. This chain uses TRBV29-1 with TRBJ2-7; 12 bases map to TRBD1. V was clipped by 0 bases and J by 5 bases; unmatched bases: 8. Germline V CDR1 and CDR2: SQVTM, ANQGSEA. CDR3 size: 16 residues.

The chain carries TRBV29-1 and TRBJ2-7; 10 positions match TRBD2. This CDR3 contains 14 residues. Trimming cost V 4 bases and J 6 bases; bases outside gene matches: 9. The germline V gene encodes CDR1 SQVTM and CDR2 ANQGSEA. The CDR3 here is CSVGKIAGGSEQYF. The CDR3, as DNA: TGCAGCGTTGGGAAGATAGCGGGAGGTAGCGAGCAGTACTTC.

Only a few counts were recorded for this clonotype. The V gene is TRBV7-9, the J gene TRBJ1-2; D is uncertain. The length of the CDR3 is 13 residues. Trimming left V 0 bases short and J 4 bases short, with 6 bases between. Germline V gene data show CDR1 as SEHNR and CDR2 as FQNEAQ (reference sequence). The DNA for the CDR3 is TGTGCCAGCAGCTTAGCGGGAGTCTATGGCTACACCTTC. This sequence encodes CASSLAGVYGYTF.

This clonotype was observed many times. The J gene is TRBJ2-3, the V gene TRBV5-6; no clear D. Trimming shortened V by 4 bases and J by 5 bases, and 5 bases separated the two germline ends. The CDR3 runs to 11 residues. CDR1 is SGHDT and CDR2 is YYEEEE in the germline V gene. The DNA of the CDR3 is TGTGCCAGCAGCAGTGGAGATACGCAGTATTTT. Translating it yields CASSSGDTQYF.

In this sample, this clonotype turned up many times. The CDR3 sequence: CASSPPRSEGYTF. CDR3 nucleotides: TGTGCCAGCAGTCCCCCCCGGTCTGAGGGCTACACCTTC. This sequence joins TRBV28 and TRBJ1-2; D remains ambiguous. V gave up 5 bases and J gave up 8 bases, with 15 bases separating them. Germline V gene data show CDR1 as MDHEN and CDR2 as SYDVKM. CDR3 length equals 13 residues.

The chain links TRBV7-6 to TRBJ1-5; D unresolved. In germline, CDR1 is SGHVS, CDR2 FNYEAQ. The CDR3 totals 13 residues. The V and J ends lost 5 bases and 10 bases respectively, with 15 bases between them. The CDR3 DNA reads TGTGCCAGCAGCCAAGGATGGGGTCAACCCCAGCATTTT. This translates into CASSQGWGQPQHF.

As DNA, the CDR3 is TGTGCCAGCAGCTTGCCGACTAGCGGAGCAGATACGCAGTATTTT. It codes for CASSLPTSGADTQYF. The chain joins TRBV11-2 to TRBJ2-3, with 9 bases identical to TRBD2. Germline CDR1 reads SGHAT; CDR2 reads FQNNGV. Trimming removed 3 bases from V and 4 bases from J; junction bases left unmatched: 5. The CDR3 has 15 residues.

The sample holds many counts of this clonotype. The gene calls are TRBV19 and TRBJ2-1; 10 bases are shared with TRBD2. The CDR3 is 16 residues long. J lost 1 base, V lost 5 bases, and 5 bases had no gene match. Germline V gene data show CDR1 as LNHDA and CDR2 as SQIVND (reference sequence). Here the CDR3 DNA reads TGTGCCAGTAGTCTCGCTAGCGGGAGTTCCTACAATGAGCAGTTCTTC. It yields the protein CASSLASGSSYNEQFF.

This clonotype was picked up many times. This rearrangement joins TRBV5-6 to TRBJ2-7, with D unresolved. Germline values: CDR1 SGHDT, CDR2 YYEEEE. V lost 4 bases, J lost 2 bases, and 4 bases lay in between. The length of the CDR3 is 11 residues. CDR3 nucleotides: TGTGCCAGCAGCCAGACCTACGAGCAGTACTTC. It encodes CASSQTYEQYF.

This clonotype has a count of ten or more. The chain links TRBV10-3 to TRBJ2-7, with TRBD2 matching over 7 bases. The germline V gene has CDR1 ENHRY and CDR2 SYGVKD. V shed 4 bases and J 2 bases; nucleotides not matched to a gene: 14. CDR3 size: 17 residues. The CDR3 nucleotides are TGTGCCATCAGTGGAAAATCTAGCGGAAACAAAACCTACGAGCAGTACTTC. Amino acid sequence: CAISGKSSGNKTYEQYF.

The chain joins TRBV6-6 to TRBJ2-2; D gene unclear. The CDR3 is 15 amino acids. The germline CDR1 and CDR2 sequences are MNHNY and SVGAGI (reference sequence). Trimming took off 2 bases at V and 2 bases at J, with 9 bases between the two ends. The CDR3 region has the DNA TGTGCCAGCAGTTACGGGCTGGAAAACACCGGGGAGCTGTTTTTT. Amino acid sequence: CASSYGLENTGELFF.

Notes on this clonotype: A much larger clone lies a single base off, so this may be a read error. In DNA, the CDR3 is TGTGCCAGCAGCAAGAACACTGAAGCTTTCTTT. Translation: CASSKNTEAFF. V and J are TRBV12-3 or TRBV12-4 and TRBJ1-1; D is unresolved. V lost 6 bases to trimming and J lost 1 base, with 3 bases between them. This CDR3 is 11 amino acids long.

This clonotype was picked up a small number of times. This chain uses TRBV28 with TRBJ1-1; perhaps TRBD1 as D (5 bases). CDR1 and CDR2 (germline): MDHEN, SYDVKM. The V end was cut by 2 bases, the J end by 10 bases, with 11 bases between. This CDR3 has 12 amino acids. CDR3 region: CASSLGDQGAFF. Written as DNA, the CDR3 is TGTGCCAGCAGTTTAGGGGACCAGGGAGCTTTCTTT.

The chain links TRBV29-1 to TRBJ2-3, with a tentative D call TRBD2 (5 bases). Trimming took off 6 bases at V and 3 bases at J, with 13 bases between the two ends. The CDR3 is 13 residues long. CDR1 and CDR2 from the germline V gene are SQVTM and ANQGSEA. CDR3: CSVTSRGTDTQYF. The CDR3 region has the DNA TGCAGCGTCACGAGCAGAGGGACAGATACGCAGTATTTT.

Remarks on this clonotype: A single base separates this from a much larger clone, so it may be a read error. DNA of the CDR3: TGTGCCAGCAGTGGTGCTGGGACTGGCGGGAGACTTGAGCAGTTCTTC. Translating gives CASSGAGTGGRLEQFF. This chain uses TRBV28 with TRBJ2-1; 7 bases fit TRBD2. Germline values: CDR1 MDHEN, CDR2 SYDVKM. The ends lost 5 bases at V and 9 bases at J; junction bases unmatched: 16. The CDR3 runs to 16 residues.

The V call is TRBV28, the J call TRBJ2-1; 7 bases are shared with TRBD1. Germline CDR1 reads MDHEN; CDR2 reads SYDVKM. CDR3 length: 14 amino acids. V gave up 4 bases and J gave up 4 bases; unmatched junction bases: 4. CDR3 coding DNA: TGTGCCAGCAGTTACCGGGACAGATACAATGAGCAGTTCTTC. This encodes CASSYRDRYNEQFF. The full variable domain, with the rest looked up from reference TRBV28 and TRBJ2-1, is DVKVTQSSRYLVKRTGEKVFLECVQDMDHENMFWYRQDPGLGLRLIYFSYDVKMKEKGDIPEGYSVSREKKERFSLILESASTNQTSMYLCASSYRDRYNEQFFGPGTRLTVL.

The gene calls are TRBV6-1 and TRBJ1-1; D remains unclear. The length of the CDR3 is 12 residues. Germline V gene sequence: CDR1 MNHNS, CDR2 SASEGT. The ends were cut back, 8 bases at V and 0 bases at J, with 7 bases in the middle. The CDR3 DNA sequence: TGTGCCAGCGGCAGACTGAACACTGAAGCTTTCTTT. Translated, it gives CASGRLNTEAFF.

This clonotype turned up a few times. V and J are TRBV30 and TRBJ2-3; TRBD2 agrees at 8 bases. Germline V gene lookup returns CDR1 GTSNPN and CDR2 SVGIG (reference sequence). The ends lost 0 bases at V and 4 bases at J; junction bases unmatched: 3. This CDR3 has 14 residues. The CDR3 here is CAWSVHGGADTQYF. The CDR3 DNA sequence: TGTGCCTGGAGTGTACACGGGGGGGCAGATACGCAGTATTTT.